A selection of T cell receptor beta chains follows, all from one sample in a study of T cells in Graves' hyperthyroidism and ophthalmopathy. TCRdb reanalysed the multiplex PCR reads using MiXCR and keeps one entry per CDR3 protein. The table shows about 270,000 distinct CDR3 sequences, with less than 30% occurring only once. Sequencing was done on a sample of blood. The origin of the receptors is a man in his forties with Graves' hyperthyroidism that later progressed to Graves' ophthalmopathy. Both conserved end residues are part of each CDR3. The D gene is left open where the match is weak. Where a row states a size, it is once, few, many or the class of an expanded clone; other rows omit it.

clone_size: many; d_call: NA; j_call: TRBJ2-3; v_call: TRBV7-2; cdr3_aa: CASSLRGRSTDTQYF; cdr3_nt: TGTGCCAGCAGCTTACGCGGGCGGAGCACAGATACGCAGTATTTT
clone_size: many; d_call: NA; j_call: TRBJ1-1; v_call: TRBV28; cdr3_aa: CASSHFNTNTEAFF; cdr3_nt: TGTGCCAGCAGCCATTTCAACACGAACACTGAAGCTTTCTTT
clone_size: NA; d_call: NA; j_call: TRBJ1-1; v_call: TRBV29-1; cdr3_aa: CSVKDSRNTEAFF; cdr3_nt: TGCAGCGTAAAAGACTCCCGGAACACTGAAGCTTTCTTT
clone_size: many; d_call: NA; j_call: TRBJ1-2; v_call: TRBV13; cdr3_aa: CASSFGARVDGYTF; cdr3_nt: TGTGCCAGCAGCTTTGGAGCCAGGGTTGATGGCTACACCTTC
clone_size: NA; d_call: TRBD1; j_call: TRBJ1-5; v_call: TRBV6-2/TRBV6-3; cdr3_aa: CASSDRVGGVNQPQHF; cdr3_nt: TGTGCCAGCAGTGACAGGGTTGGGGGGGTCAATCAGCCCCAGCATTTT
clone_size: NA; d_call: NA; j_call: TRBJ1-2; v_call: TRBV19; cdr3_aa: CASEGQTANYGYTF; cdr3_nt: TGTGCCAGTGAAGGACAGACTGCTAACTATGGCTACACCTTC
clone_size: few; d_call: NA; j_call: TRBJ1-6; v_call: TRBV5-1; cdr3_aa: CASSVWVGEPLHF; cdr3_nt: TGCGCCAGCAGCGTCTGGGTTGGGGAGCCCCTCCACTTT
clone_size: NA; d_call: NA; j_call: TRBJ1-2; v_call: TRBV3-1; cdr3_aa: CASSEGVIYGYTF; cdr3_nt: TGTGCCAGCAGCGAAGGAGTTATTTATGGCTACACCTTC
clone_size: many; d_call: TRBD1; j_call: TRBJ2-7; v_call: TRBV29-1; cdr3_aa: CSATRQGPYEQYF; cdr3_nt: TGCAGCGCAACCCGACAGGGGCCCTACGAGCAGTACTTC
clone_size: once; d_call: TRBD1; j_call: TRBJ1-5; v_call: TRBV11-1; cdr3_aa: CASSSGGQGGNQPQHF; cdr3_nt: TGTGCCAGCAGCTCGGGCGGACAGGGTGGCAATCAGCCCCAGCATTTT
clone_size: many; d_call: NA; j_call: TRBJ2-2; v_call: TRBV10-3; cdr3_aa: CATSSGGSDTGELFF; cdr3_nt: TGTGCCACTTCCTCCGGGGGCAGTGACACCGGGGAGCTGTTTTTT
clone_size: many; d_call: TRBD1; j_call: TRBJ1-2; v_call: TRBV5-1; cdr3_aa: CASQEDRGAIYGYTF; cdr3_nt: TGCGCCAGTCAGGAGGACAGGGGGGCAATCTATGGCTACACCTTC
clone_size: NA; d_call: NA; j_call: TRBJ2-7; v_call: TRBV20-1; cdr3_aa: CSARRTPGEQYF; cdr3_nt: TGCAGTGCTAGGCGAACCCCCGGGGAGCAGTACTTC
clone_size: few; d_call: NA; j_call: TRBJ2-5; v_call: TRBV4-1; cdr3_aa: CASSQGGSRETQYF; cdr3_nt: TGCGCCAGCAGCCAAGGAGGGAGTCGGGAGACCCAGTACTTC
clone_size: many; d_call: TRBD1; j_call: TRBJ2-7; v_call: TRBV5-1; cdr3_aa: CASSTSGTGGEQYF; cdr3_nt: TGCGCCAGCAGCACCTCCGGGACAGGGGGCGAGCAGTACTTC
clone_size: many; d_call: NA; j_call: TRBJ2-2; v_call: TRBV6-1; cdr3_aa: CASTPEQGGGTGELFF; cdr3_nt: TGTGCCAGCACCCCCGAGCAGGGAGGAGGCACCGGGGAGCTGTTTTTT
clone_size: NA; d_call: NA; j_call: TRBJ2-7; v_call: TRBV6-2/TRBV6-3; cdr3_aa: CASYQRARREEQYF; cdr3_nt: TGTGCCAGCTACCAGCGGGCCCGTAGAGAGGAGCAGTACTTC
clone_size: many; d_call: NA; j_call: TRBJ2-7; v_call: TRBV7-6; cdr3_aa: CASSPNREFALEQYF; cdr3_nt: TGTGCCAGCAGCCCCAACCGGGAGTTTGCACTCGAGCAGTACTTC
clone_size: many; d_call: NA; j_call: TRBJ2-7; v_call: TRBV20-1; cdr3_aa: CSAIHLSSYEQYF; cdr3_nt: TGCAGTGCAATACACCTCAGCTCCTACGAGCAGTACTTC
clone_size: many; d_call: NA; j_call: TRBJ1-1; v_call: TRBV2; cdr3_aa: CASREGEGTEAFF; cdr3_nt: TGTGCCAGCAGGGAGGGGGAGGGCACTGAAGCTTTCTTT
clone_size: many; d_call: NA; j_call: TRBJ2-5; v_call: TRBV11-3; cdr3_aa: CASSPRQDNVETQYF; cdr3_nt: TGTGCCAGCAGCCCCCGACAGGATAACGTGGAGACCCAGTACTTC
clone_size: NA; d_call: NA; j_call: TRBJ2-7; v_call: TRBV28; cdr3_aa: CASREAGTSYEQYF; cdr3_nt: TGTGCCAGCAGGGAAGCGGGTACCTCCTACGAGCAGTACTTC
clone_size: many; d_call: TRBD1; j_call: TRBJ1-1; v_call: TRBV10-3; cdr3_aa: CAISVTGVNTEAFF; cdr3_nt: TGTGCCATCAGCGTTACAGGGGTGAACACTGAAGCTTTCTTT
clone_size: NA; d_call: TRBD1; j_call: TRBJ2-7; v_call: TRBV6-2/TRBV6-3; cdr3_aa: CASSRGTGLSYEQYF; cdr3_nt: TGTGCCAGCAGCCGAGGGACAGGGCTTTCCTACGAGCAGTACTTC